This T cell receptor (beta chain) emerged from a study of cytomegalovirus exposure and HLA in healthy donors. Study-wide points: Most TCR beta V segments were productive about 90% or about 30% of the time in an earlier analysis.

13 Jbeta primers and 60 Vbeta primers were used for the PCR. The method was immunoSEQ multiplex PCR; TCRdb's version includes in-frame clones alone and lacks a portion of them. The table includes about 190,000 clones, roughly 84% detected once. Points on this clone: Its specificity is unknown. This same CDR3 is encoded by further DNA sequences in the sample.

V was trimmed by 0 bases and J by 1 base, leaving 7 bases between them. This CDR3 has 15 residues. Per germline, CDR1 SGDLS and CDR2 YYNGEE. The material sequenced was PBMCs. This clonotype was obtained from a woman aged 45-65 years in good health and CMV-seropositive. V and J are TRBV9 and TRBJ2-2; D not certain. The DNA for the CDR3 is TGTGCCAGCAGCGTAGAACTGCTGAACACCGGGGAGCTGTTTTTT. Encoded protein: CASSVELLNTGELFF.